One and the same sample provided the 25 T cell receptor beta chains below, sequenced in a study of cytomegalovirus exposure and HLA in healthy donors. 60 Vbeta and 13 Jbeta primers were used in PCR. The repertoire was sequenced with immunoSEQ multiplex PCR; TCRdb's copy has only in-frame clones and lacks some. This table holds approximately 160,000 clones, approximately 80% found once. The sample was PBMCs. These receptors were collected from a woman aged 30 to 39 in good health and CMV-seronegative.

This clone was detected a few times. The chain combines TRBV9 with TRBJ2-7; D not resolved. The CDR3 has 12 amino acids. Germline assignment: CDR1 SGDLS and CDR2 YYNGEE. V gave up 0 bases and J gave up 4 bases, with 5 bases separating them. Here the CDR3 reads CASSVGEYEQYF. The CDR3 region has the DNA TGTGCCAGCAGCGTAGGCGAATACGAGCAGTACTTC.

This clone was picked up a small number of times. The V and J genes are TRBV2 and TRBJ2-7, with 8 bases matching TRBD2. CDR1 is SNHLY and CDR2 is FYNNEI in the germline V gene. CDR3 length equals 17 residues. The V segment lost 5 bases and the J segment 2 bases; nucleotides outside the gene matches: 14. The CDR3 loop reads CASSPPGGGGSTYEQYF. The CDR3 nucleotides read TGTGCCAGCAGTCCCCCTGGGGGCGGGGGGTCTACCTACGAGCAGTACTTC.

This sequence joins TRBV6-5 and TRBJ2-7, with D perhaps TRBD1 (6 bases). Germline-derived CDR1 and CDR2 are MNHEY and SVGAGI. The CDR3 runs 14 residues. Trimming left V 2 bases short and J 5 bases short, with 13 bases between. The chain's CDR3 is CASSYSRGLNEQYF. CDR3 coding DNA: TGTGCCAGCAGTTACAGCAGGGGTTTGAACGAGCAGTACTTC.

The gene calls are TRBV6-6 and TRBJ1-2, with a tentative D call TRBD1 (5 bases). V was cut by 2 bases and J by 3 bases, with 10 bases left in between. Per the germline V gene, CDR1 is MNHNY and CDR2 is SVGAGI (reference sequence). This CDR3 has 14 amino acids. The CDR3 is CASSYGREDYGYTF. In DNA, the CDR3 is TGTGCCAGCAGTTACGGCAGGGAAGACTATGGCTACACCTTC.

The chain is built from TRBV7-2 and TRBJ2-1, with TRBD2 as a possible D gene (5 bases). The V gene's germline CDR1 is SGHTA and CDR2 FQGNSA. The CDR3 spans 15 residues. V lost 3 bases and J lost 4, with 13 bases in between. The CDR3 loop reads CASSLVGGGYNEQFF. In DNA form, the CDR3 reads TGTGCCAGCAGCTTGGTAGGAGGAGGTTACAATGAGCAGTTCTTC.

V gene TRBV27 combines with J gene TRBJ2-7; the match to TRBD1 covers 12 bases. CDR3 size: 13 residues. The junction had 1 base not matched to a gene; V was cut back by 5 bases and J by 5 bases. The germline gives CDR1 MNHEY, CDR2 SMNVEV (reference sequence). CDR3 bases: TGTGCCAGCAGTGGGACAGGGGGCAACGAGCAGTACTTC. It codes for CASSGTGGNEQYF.

The chain combines TRBV7-9 with TRBJ2-5; perhaps TRBD2 as D (5 bases). With 3 bases removed from V and 1 base from J, the gap between germline ends came to 21 bases. Germline assignment: CDR1 SEHNR and CDR2 FQNEAQ (reference sequence). This CDR3 region has 18 residues. The CDR3 sequence: CASSLLRVSLWTQETQYF. CDR3 nucleotides: TGTGCCAGCAGCTTGTTGCGGGTGTCCCTTTGGACCCAAGAGACCCAGTACTTC.

The chain is built from TRBV11-3 and TRBJ2-1, with 11 positions matching TRBD2. Trimming at V came to 8 bases and at J to 8 bases, leaving 11 bases not matched to a gene. CDR3 size: 15 residues. CDR1 SGHNT and CDR2 YENEEA come from the germline V gene. The DNA of the CDR3 is TGTGCCAGCCGCCGTGGGACTAGCGGTGTCGATGAGCAGTTCTTC. Residues: CASRRGTSGVDEQFF.

The chain has TRBV5-1 and TRBJ2-5, with TRBD2 matching over 8 bases. From germline, CDR1 is SGHRS and CDR2 YFSETQ. The CDR3 covers 15 residues. Trimming removed 2 bases from V and 6 bases from J; junction bases left unmatched: 9. This chain's CDR3 is CASSFAVGLAKTQYF. The CDR3 DNA reads as TGCGCCAGCAGCTTCGCGGTTGGACTAGCCAAGACCCAGTACTTC.

As concerns this clone: The junction differs from germline at one of its ends, possibly a read error. The chain couples TRBV27 to TRBJ2-1, with 9 nucleotides matching TRBD1. Germline CDR1 and CDR2: MNHEY and SMNVEV (reference sequence). The CDR3 consists of 16 residues. The CDR3 DNA reads TGTGCCACCCGGGACAGGGATCCATCCTCCCACAATGAGCAGTTCTTC. This encodes CATRDRDPSSHNEQFF.

V usage is TRBV7-8 and J usage is TRBJ2-1, with D hard to call. The CDR3 sequence is 15 residues long. Looked up from germline, CDR1 is SGHVS and CDR2 is FQNEAQ. The germline V and J ends were trimmed by 5 bases and 4 bases, with 15 bases remaining between them. The CDR3 sequence: CASSINPTMYNEQFF. The CDR3 nucleotides read TGTGCCAGCAGCATCAACCCCACAATGTACAATGAGCAGTTCTTC.

V and J are TRBV28 and TRBJ2-2, with TRBD1 matching over 11 bases. The length of the CDR3 is 16 residues. Germline CDR1 MDHEN, CDR2 SYDVKM. V gave up 2 bases and J gave up 5 bases; unmatched junction bases: 4. The CDR3 region has the DNA TGTGCCAGCAGTTTAACCGGGACAGGGGGGACCGGGGAGCTGTTTTTT. Protein: CASSLTGTGGTGELFF.

The chain is built from TRBV15 and TRBJ1-6; 9 bases agree with TRBD1. Per germline, CDR1 LNHNV and CDR2 YYDKDF (reference sequence). This CDR3 is built from 15 residues. V was pared by 1 base and J by 9 bases, with 4 bases of the junction left unmatched. The chain's CDR3 is CATSRATGGTSPLHF. CDR3 coding DNA: TGTGCCACCAGCAGAGCGACAGGGGGGACTTCACCCCTCCACTTT.

This rearrangement joins TRBV19 to TRBJ2-2; maybe TRBD1 (6 bases). With 3 bases removed from V and 1 base from J, the gap between germline ends came to 9 bases. CDR1 is LNHDA and CDR2 is SQIVND in the germline V gene (reference sequence). This CDR3 comprises 15 residues. CDR3 sequence (DNA): TGTGCCAGTAGTATTTGGGACAAGAACACCGGGGAGCTGTTTTTT. It yields the protein CASSIWDKNTGELFF.

This chain joins TRBV27 and TRBJ1-4; D perhaps matches TRBD1 (6 bases). The germline V gene encodes CDR1 MNHEY and CDR2 SMNVEV (reference sequence). The V end lost 6 bases, the J end lost 8 bases, and 19 bases lay between the germline ends. The CDR3 covers 15 residues. The CDR3 protein is CASRWGPGSGEKLFF. The CDR3 DNA sequence: TGTGCCAGCAGATGGGGGCCAGGGTCCGGGGAAAAACTGTTTTTT.

The CDR3 loop is CASSAGGNTEAFF. Written as DNA, the CDR3 is TGTGCCAGCAGCGCCGGTGGGAACACTGAAGCTTTCTTT. V and J are TRBV9 and TRBJ1-1; the D is unclear. Germline CDR1 is SGDLS and CDR2 is YYNGEE. The V end was cut by 3 bases, the J end by 1 base, with 7 bases between. The CDR3 extends over 13 amino acids.

This rearrangement joins TRBV6-6 to TRBJ2-7; 7 bases align to TRBD1. The length of the CDR3 is 13 residues. Germline-derived CDR1 and CDR2 are MNHNY and SVGAGI (reference sequence). V lost 5 bases and J lost 6; bases outside the gene matches: 7. CDR3 in amino acids: CASSTGVLGEQYF. The CDR3 region has the DNA TGTGCCAGCAGTACAGGGGTACTTGGCGAGCAGTACTTC.

The gene calls are TRBV27 and TRBJ2-7; TRBD2 matches at 7 bases. This CDR3 spans 14 amino acids. From germline, CDR1 is MNHEY and CDR2 SMNVEV (reference sequence). The junction had 3 bases not matched to a gene; V was cut back by 3 bases and J by 1 base. The CDR3 loop reads CASSLSAGSYEQYF. CDR3 DNA sequence: TGTGCCAGCAGTTTGTCAGCGGGGTCCTACGAGCAGTACTTC.

The chain carries TRBV9 and TRBJ1-4; D uncertain. Germline loops: CDR1 SGDLS, CDR2 YYNGEE. V lost 0 bases and J 7 bases, leaving 16 bases between the germline ends. The CDR3 totals 16 residues. This chain's CDR3 is CASSVEPRGEGEKLFF. Here the CDR3 DNA reads TGTGCCAGCAGCGTAGAACCGCGGGGAGAAGGTGAAAAACTGTTTTTT. The whole variable domain, filled in from reference TRBV9 and TRBJ1-4, reads DSGVTQTPKHLITATGQRVTLRCSPRSGDLSVYWYQQSLDQGLQFLIQYYNGEERAKGNILERFSAQQFPDLHSELNLSSLELGDSALYFCASSVEPRGEGEKLFFGSGTQLSVL.

The chain links TRBV29-1 to TRBJ2-5; TRBD1 might be the D (6 bases). V gave up 7 bases and J gave up 5 bases, with 20 bases separating them. The CDR3 sequence is 14 residues long. Germline V CDR1 and CDR2: SQVTM, ANQGSEA. Written as DNA, the CDR3 is TGCAGCGCTGCTATAGGGGGTCACGGGGAGACCCAGTACTTC. Protein product: CSAAIGGHGETQYF.

The chain has TRBV29-1 and TRBJ1-1; no definite D call. Germline loops: CDR1 SQVTM, CDR2 ANQGSEA. The CDR3 extends over 13 amino acids. With 0 bases removed from V and 2 bases from J, the gap between germline ends came to 7 bases. The CDR3 sequence is CSVEEGSNTEAFF. In DNA, the CDR3 is TGCAGCGTTGAAGAGGGCTCAAACACTGAAGCTTTCTTT.

The V gene is TRBV2, the J gene TRBJ1-2; D is unresolved. Germline lookup yields CDR1 SNHLY and CDR2 FYNNEI. The CDR3 has 12 residues. V was pared by 7 bases and J by 4 bases, with 10 bases between. The CDR3 DNA follows: TGTGCCAGCACCCCGGGTCTCTATGGCTACACCTTC. Amino acid sequence: CASTPGLYGYTF.

The chain is built from TRBV4-1 and TRBJ2-2; 9 bases align to TRBD1. In germline, CDR1 is MGHRA, CDR2 YSYEKL. This CDR3 region has 16 residues. The J segment lost 7 bases and the V segment lost 1 base, leaving 7 bases of the junction unmatched. The CDR3 protein is CASSQGGQGGVGELFF. The CDR3 coding sequence is TGCGCCAGCAGCCAAGGGGGACAGGGAGGGGTCGGGGAGCTGTTTTTT.

This clone was seen only a few times. The chain combines TRBV2 with TRBJ1-5; D gene ambiguous. Trimming took off 4 bases at V and 2 bases at J, with 18 bases between the two ends. CDR1 and CDR2 from the germline V gene are SNHLY and FYNNEI. The length of the CDR3 is 17 residues. This chain's CDR3 is CASSVIPGLEGNQPQHF. CDR3 coding DNA: TGTGCCAGCAGTGTTATTCCGGGGTTGGAAGGCAATCAGCCCCAGCATTTT.

The V call is TRBV5-4, the J call TRBJ2-1, with D perhaps matching TRBD1 (6 bases). Trimming removed 0 bases from V and 5 bases from J, with 15 bases in between. Germline CDR1 and CDR2: SGHNT and YYREEE (reference sequence). The CDR3 consists of 16 residues. The CDR3 nucleotides read TGTGCCAGCAGCTTGGATACCACCGGGACAAACAATGAGCAGTTCTTC. Translating gives CASSLDTTGTNNEQFF.